The 20 T cell receptor beta chains below were found in one sample sequenced in a study of shared clonotypes between healthy human individuals. Only in-frame clones appear in the TCRdb table, and some are missing; sequencing was by immunoSEQ multiplex PCR. The sample contains about 1.5 million clones, more than 95% of which appear only once. Sample: naive CD4+ T cells sorted from blood. Subset of the sample: CD45RA+ positively selected. The receptors were sampled from a man younger than 45 in good health.

V usage is TRBV5-1 and J usage is TRBJ1-2; D is unclear. There are 13 residues in the CDR3. The germline V gene encodes CDR1 SGHRS and CDR2 YFSETQ. Trimming pared 4 bases from V and 9 bases from J, leaving 16 bases between. The CDR3 sequence is CASSLALAKSYTF. The DNA for the CDR3 is TGCGCCAGCAGCCTGGCCTTGGCAAAGAGCTACACCTTC.

This clone has only one observation. The chain couples TRBV6-1 to TRBJ2-7, with D perhaps TRBD1 (6 bases). V shed 6 bases and J shed 6 bases, with 12 bases lying between them. The CDR3 is made up of 12 amino acids. CDR1 and CDR2 from the germline V gene are MNHNS and SASEGT. CDR3: CASSQTGLEQYF. For the CDR3, the DNA is TGTGCCAGCAGCCAGACAGGCCTCGAGCAGTACTTC.

The chain has TRBV19 and TRBJ1-1; 10 nucleotides match TRBD1. The V segment lost 1 base and the J segment 4 bases; nucleotides outside the gene matches: 0. Germline lookup yields CDR1 LNHDA and CDR2 SQIVND (reference sequence). The CDR3 extends over 14 amino acids. CDR3 DNA: TGTGCCAGTAGTATAGGGACAGGGGGCACTGAAGCTTTCTTT. Protein: CASSIGTGGTEAFF. The full variable domain, rest sourced from reference TRBV19 and TRBJ1-1, is DGGITQSPKYLFRKEGQNVTLSCEQNLNHDAMYWYRQDPGQGLRLIYYSQIVNDFQKGDIAEGYSVSREKKESFPLTVTSAQKNPTAFYLCASSIGTGGTEAFFGQGTRLTVV.

This chain connects TRBV7-2 to TRBJ2-7; weak D call: TRBD2 (5 bases). This CDR3 contains 15 residues. Per the germline V gene, CDR1 is SGHTA and CDR2 is FQGNSA. Trimming removed 3 bases from V and 0 bases from J, with 12 bases in between. In DNA form, the CDR3 reads TGTGCCAGCAGCTTGTGGAGGCCCAGCTCCTACGAGCAGTACTTC. Translated: CASSLWRPSSYEQYF.

This clone was observed a single time. The V call is TRBV4-3, the J call TRBJ2-1; D is undetermined. CDR1 is LGHNA and CDR2 is YSLEER in the germline V gene. The CDR3 length is 12 residues. Between the trimmed V and J ends, which lost 4 bases and 7 bases, there was a span of 8 bases. Here the CDR3 reads CASSLGFNEQFF. CDR3 DNA: TGCGCCAGCAGCCTAGGGTTTAATGAGCAGTTCTTC.

The CDR3 DNA sequence: TGTGCCAGCAGCCCTTATGTGGGGAGCCCCTCCTACAATGAGCAGTTCTTC. Protein: CASSPYVGSPSYNEQFF. The J gene is TRBJ2-1, the V gene TRBV5-6; the D gene is possibly TRBD2 (5 bases). V lost 4 bases and J lost 0, with 17 bases in between. The CDR3 loop spans 17 amino acids. Germline-derived CDR1 and CDR2 are SGHDT and YYEEEE.

The V gene is TRBV5-4, the J gene TRBJ2-3; possibly TRBD1 for D (6 bases). Germline loops: CDR1 SGHNT, CDR2 YYREEE (reference sequence). This CDR3 has 14 residues. Trimming pared 2 bases from V and 2 bases from J, leaving 9 bases between. CDR3 sequence: CASSFPGDTDTQYF. The CDR3 coding sequence is TGTGCCAGCAGCTTCCCAGGGGACACAGATACGCAGTATTTT. Together with reference TRBV5-4 and TRBJ2-3, the CDR3 gives the full variable domain: ETGVTQSPTHLIKTRGQQVTLRCSSQSGHNTVSWYQQALGQGPQFIFQYYREEENGRGNFPPRFSGLQFPNYSSELNVNALELDDSALYLCASSFPGDTDTQYFGPGTRLTVL.

The J gene is TRBJ2-1, the V gene TRBV7-9, with 8 bases lining up with TRBD1. Germline lookup yields CDR1 SEHNR and CDR2 FQNEAQ (reference sequence). The CDR3 consists of 12 residues. V was pared by 8 bases and J by 9 bases, with 6 bases of the junction left unmatched. The CDR3 DNA is TGTGCCAGCTTCAGGGGGCAGGGTGAGCAGTTCTTC. Translated, it gives CASFRGQGEQFF.

The rearrangement joins TRBV18 to TRBJ2-7; 7 bases map to TRBD1. Germline CDR1 KGHSH, CDR2 LQKENI. The V segment lost 3 bases and the J segment 3 bases; nucleotides outside the gene matches: 8. The CDR3 sequence is 15 residues long. The CDR3 spells CASSPMSGQYYEQYF. The DNA of the CDR3 is TGTGCCAGCTCACCCATGTCGGGACAGTACTACGAGCAGTACTTC.

V is TRBV14 and J is TRBJ2-5; D gene ambiguous. The end of the DNA is better explained by TRBJ2-7, so the J call may be wrong. Germline values: CDR1 SGHDN, CDR2 FVKESK. The CDR3 spans 14 residues. The DNA of the CDR3 is TGTGCCAGCAGCCCGCGGTACCCTTCAAGCGAGCAGTACTTC. Amino acids: CASSPRYPSSEQYF.

This sequence joins TRBV29-1 and TRBJ1-1, with D hard to call. This CDR3 is 14 amino acids long. V was shortened by 1 base and J by 0 bases, with 9 bases between the two germline ends. In germline, CDR1 is SQVTM, CDR2 ANQGSEA. The CDR3 here is CSVEVGLMNTEAFF. As DNA, the CDR3 is TGCAGCGTTGAAGTAGGTCTTATGAACACTGAAGCTTTCTTT.

The chain uses TRBV28 and TRBJ2-3, with 11 bases that match TRBD2. The CDR3 has 15 residues. Germline V lookup: CDR1 MDHEN, CDR2 SYDVKM. J gave up 5 bases and V 3 bases, and 4 bases lay outside the gene matches. In nucleotides, the CDR3 is TGTGCCAGCAGTTTTAGCGGGAGGGCGGTAGATACGCAGTATTTT. Protein sequence: CASSFSGRAVDTQYF.

V is TRBV7-9 and J is TRBJ2-4; D gene uncertain. The V end was cut by 3 bases, the J end by 0 bases, with 12 bases between. The CDR3 loop spans 16 amino acids. Germline lookup yields CDR1 SEHNR and CDR2 FQNEAQ (reference sequence). The CDR3 region is CASSLVRTEAKNIQYF. For the CDR3, the DNA is TGTGCCAGCAGCTTGGTAAGGACGGAAGCCAAAAACATTCAGTACTTC.

The chain links TRBV11-2 to TRBJ2-1, with D maybe TRBD2 (6 bases). The germline V gene has CDR1 SGHAT and CDR2 FQNNGV. This CDR3 contains 14 residues. Trimming removed 4 bases at V and 4 bases at J, with 11 bases between. CDR3 sequence (DNA): TGTGCCAGCAGCTCCACTAGCAGATACAATGAGCAGTTCTTC. Translation: CASSSTSRYNEQFF.

The rearrangement links TRBV18 to TRBJ2-1, with a tentative D call TRBD2 (6 bases). The CDR3 loop spans 16 amino acids. V lost 0 bases to trimming and J lost 2 bases, with 11 bases between them. Germline loops: CDR1 KGHSH, CDR2 LQKENI. The CDR3 protein is CASSPPRLATYNEQFF. The CDR3 nucleotides read TGTGCCAGCTCACCACCGCGGCTAGCGACCTACAATGAGCAGTTCTTC. The full variable domain, completed using reference TRBV18 and TRBJ2-1, is NAGVMQNPRHLVRRRGQEARLRCSPMKGHSHVYWYRQLPEEGLKFMVYLQKENIIDESGMPKERFSAEFPKEGPSILRIQQVVRGDSAAYFCASSPPRLATYNEQFFGPGTRLTVL.

The gene calls are TRBV2 and TRBJ1-1; the D gene is possibly TRBD1 (5 bases). Germline loops: CDR1 SNHLY, CDR2 FYNNEI. CDR3 length equals 15 residues. V lost 4 bases and J lost 0, with 12 bases in between. CDR3 DNA: TGTGCCAGCAGTGTGGCAGGGTCGATGAACACTGAAGCTTTCTTT. Residues: CASSVAGSMNTEAFF.

This chain links TRBV28 with TRBJ1-4; the D is unclear. This CDR3 is 12 amino acids long. CDR1 is MDHEN and CDR2 is SYDVKM in the germline V gene. Between the trimmed V and J ends, which lost 3 bases and 6 bases, there was a span of 5 bases. The CDR3 DNA sequence: TGTGCCAGCAGTTTTTACGATGAAAAACTGTTTTTT. Residues: CASSFYDEKLFF.

CDR3 bases: TGTGCCAGCGGAAGGGGAGCCTATGGCTACACCTTC. It codes for CASGRGAYGYTF. This chain uses TRBV28 with TRBJ1-2; tentatively, D is TRBD1 (5 bases). Looked up from germline, CDR1 is MDHEN and CDR2 is SYDVKM. There are 12 residues in the CDR3. Trimming shortened V by 8 bases and J by 4 bases, and 11 bases separated the two germline ends.

This chain connects TRBV10-1 to TRBJ1-5, with a tentative D call TRBD1 (6 bases). The CDR3 has 13 residues. CDR1 is WNHNN, CDR2 SYGVQD, per germline (reference sequence). The V end was cut by 7 bases, the J end by 7 bases, with 14 bases between. The CDR3 loop reads CASNQEGEQPQHF. The CDR3 nucleotides are TGCGCCAGCAATCAAGAGGGGGAACAGCCCCAGCATTTT.

The chain employs TRBV5-1 and TRBJ2-7; D gene unclear. Germline V lookup: CDR1 SGHRS, CDR2 YFSETQ. The CDR3 spans 14 residues. The V and J ends lost 0 bases and 5 bases respectively, with 12 bases between them. CDR3 DNA sequence: TGCGCCAGCAGCTTGGCTTCTGGGTTCGACGAGCAGTACTTC. As protein: CASSLASGFDEQYF.